This section outlines one T cell receptor (beta chain) sequence together with its context. Assay used: immunoSEQ multiplex PCR; TCRdb lists only in-frame clones, some missing. The sample yields under 850,000 clones, 55% to 80% seen once. This sample was included in a study of shared clonotypes between healthy human individuals. CDR1 MGHRA and CDR2 YSYEKL come from the germline V gene. J lost 0 bases, V lost 2 bases, and 14 bases had no gene match. The CDR3 has 19 amino acids. Sequencing was done on a sample of memory CD4+ T cells sorted from blood. Subset meaning: CD45RA-negative fraction. This TCR was sampled from a woman aged 25 to 39 in good health. The chain carries TRBV4-1 and TRBJ2-3, with 7 bases matching TRBD1. CDR3 residues: CASSQRWDRDSSSTDTQYF. The CDR3 DNA is TGCGCCAGCAGCCAACGTTGGGACAGAGATTCCTCTAGCACAGATACGCAGTATTTT.